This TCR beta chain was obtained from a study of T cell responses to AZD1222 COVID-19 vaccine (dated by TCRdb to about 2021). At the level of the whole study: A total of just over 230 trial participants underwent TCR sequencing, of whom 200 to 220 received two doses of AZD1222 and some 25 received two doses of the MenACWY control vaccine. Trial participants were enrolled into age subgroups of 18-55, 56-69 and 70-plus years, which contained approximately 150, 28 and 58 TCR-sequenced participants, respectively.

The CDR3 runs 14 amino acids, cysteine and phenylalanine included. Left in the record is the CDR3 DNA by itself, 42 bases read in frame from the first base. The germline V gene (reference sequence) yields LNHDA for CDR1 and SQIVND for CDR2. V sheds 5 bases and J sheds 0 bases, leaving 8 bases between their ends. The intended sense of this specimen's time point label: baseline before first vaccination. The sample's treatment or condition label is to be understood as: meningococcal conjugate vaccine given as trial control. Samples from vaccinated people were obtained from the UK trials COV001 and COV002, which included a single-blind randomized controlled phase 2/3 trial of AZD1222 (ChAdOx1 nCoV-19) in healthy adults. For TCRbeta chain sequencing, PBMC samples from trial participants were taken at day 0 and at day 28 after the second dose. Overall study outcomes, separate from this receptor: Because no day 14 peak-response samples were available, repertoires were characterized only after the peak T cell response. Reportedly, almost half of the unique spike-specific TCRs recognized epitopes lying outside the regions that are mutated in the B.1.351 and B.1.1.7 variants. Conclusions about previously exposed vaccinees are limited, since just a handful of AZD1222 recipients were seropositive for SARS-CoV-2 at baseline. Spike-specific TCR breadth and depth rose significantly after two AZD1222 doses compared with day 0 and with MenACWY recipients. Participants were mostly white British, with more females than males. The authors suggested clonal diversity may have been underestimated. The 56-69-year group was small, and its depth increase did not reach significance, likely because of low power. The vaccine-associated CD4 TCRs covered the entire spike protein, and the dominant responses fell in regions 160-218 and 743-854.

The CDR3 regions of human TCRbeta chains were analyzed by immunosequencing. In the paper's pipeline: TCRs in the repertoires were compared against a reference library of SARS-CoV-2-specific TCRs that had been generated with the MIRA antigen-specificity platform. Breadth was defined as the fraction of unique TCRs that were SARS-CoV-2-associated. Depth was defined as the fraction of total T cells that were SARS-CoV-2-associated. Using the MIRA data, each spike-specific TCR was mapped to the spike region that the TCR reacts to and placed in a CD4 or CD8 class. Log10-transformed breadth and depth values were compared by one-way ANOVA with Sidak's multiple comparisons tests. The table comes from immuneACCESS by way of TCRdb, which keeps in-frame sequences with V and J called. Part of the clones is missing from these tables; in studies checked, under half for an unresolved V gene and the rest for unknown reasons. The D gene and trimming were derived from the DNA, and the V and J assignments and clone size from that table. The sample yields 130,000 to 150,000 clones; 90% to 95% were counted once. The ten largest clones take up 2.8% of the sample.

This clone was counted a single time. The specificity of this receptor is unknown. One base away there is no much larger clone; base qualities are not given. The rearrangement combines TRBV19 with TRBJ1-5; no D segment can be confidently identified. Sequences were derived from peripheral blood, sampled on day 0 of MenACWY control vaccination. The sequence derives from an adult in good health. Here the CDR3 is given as CASSPDNSNQPQHF. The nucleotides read TGTGCCAGTAGTCCCGACAATAGCAATCAGCCCCAGCATTTT.